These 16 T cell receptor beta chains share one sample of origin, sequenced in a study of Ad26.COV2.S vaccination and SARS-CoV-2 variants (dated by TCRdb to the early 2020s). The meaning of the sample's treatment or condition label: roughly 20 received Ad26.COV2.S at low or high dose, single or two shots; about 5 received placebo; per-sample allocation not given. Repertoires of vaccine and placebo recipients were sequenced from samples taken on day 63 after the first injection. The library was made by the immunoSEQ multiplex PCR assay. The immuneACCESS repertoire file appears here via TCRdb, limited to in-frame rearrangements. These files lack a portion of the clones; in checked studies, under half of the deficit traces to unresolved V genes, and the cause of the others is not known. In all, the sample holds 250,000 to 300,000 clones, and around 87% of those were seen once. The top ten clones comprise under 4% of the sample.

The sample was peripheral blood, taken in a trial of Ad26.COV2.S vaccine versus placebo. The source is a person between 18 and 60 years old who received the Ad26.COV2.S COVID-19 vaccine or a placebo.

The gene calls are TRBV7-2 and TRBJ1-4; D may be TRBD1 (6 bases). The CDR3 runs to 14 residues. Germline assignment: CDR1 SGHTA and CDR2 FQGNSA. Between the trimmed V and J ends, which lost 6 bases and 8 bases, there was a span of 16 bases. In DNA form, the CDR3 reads TGTGCCAGCAGTCCTGGACAGAGAAGGGAAAAACTGTTTTTT. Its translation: CASSPGQRREKLFF.

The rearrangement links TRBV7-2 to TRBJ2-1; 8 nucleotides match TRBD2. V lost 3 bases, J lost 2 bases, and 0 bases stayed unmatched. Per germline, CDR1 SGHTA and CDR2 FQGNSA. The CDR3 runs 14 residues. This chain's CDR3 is CASSFGGAYNEQFF. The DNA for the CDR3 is TGTGCCAGCAGCTTCGGGGGGGCCTACAATGAGCAGTTCTTC. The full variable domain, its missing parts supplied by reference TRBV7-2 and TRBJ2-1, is GAGVSQSPSNKVTEKGKDVELRCDPISGHTALYWYRQSLGQGLEFLIYFQGNSAPDKSGLPSDRFSAERTGGSVSTLTIQRTQQEDSAVYLCASSFGGAYNEQFFGPGTRLTVL.

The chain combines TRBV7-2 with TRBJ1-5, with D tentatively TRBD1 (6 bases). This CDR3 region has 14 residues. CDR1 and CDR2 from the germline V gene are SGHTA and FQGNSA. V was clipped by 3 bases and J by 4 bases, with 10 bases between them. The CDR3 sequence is CASSLSQGNQPQHF. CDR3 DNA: TGTGCCAGCAGCTTGTCGCAGGGGAATCAGCCCCAGCATTTT.

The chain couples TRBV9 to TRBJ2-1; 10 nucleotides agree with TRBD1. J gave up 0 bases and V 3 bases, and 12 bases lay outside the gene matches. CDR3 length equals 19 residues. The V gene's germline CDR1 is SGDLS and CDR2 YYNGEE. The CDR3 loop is CASSERTGGYWSSYNEQFF. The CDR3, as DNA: TGTGCCAGCAGCGAGAGGACAGGGGGTTATTGGAGCTCCTACAATGAGCAGTTCTTC.

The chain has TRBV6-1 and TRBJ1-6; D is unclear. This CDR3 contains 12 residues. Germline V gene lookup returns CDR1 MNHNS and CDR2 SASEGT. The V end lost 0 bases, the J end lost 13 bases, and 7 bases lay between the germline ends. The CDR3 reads CASSEAYQPLHF. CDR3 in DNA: TGTGCCAGCAGTGAAGCGTACCAGCCCCTCCACTTT.

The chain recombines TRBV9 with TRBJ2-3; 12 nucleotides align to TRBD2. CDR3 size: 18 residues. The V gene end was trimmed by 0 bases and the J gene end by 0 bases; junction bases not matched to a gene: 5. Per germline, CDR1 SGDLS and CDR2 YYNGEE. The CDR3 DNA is TGTGCCAGCAGCGTAGTTGGGCTAGCGGGGGGGAGCACAGATACGCAGTATTTT. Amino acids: CASSVVGLAGGSTDTQYF.

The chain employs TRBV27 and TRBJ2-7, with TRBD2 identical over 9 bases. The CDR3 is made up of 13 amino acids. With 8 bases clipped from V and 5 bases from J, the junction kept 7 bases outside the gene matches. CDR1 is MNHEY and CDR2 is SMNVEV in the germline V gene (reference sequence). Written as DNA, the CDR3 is TGTGCCAGCCTCTCGGGACTAGCCCACGAGCAGTACTTC. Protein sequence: CASLSGLAHEQYF.

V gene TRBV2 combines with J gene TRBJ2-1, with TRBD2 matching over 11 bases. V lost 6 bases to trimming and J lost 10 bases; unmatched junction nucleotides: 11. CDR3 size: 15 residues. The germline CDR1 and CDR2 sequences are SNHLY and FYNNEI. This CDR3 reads CASRAGTSGLEEQFF. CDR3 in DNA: TGTGCCAGCAGAGCCGGGACTAGCGGCCTCGAGGAGCAGTTCTTC.

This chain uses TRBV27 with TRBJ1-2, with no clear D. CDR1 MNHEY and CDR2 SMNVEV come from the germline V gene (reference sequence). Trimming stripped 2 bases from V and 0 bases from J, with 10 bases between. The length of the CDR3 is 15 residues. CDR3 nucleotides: TGTGCCAGCAGTTTAGCCGGCTCAGCTAACTATGGCTACACCTTC. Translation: CASSLAGSANYGYTF.

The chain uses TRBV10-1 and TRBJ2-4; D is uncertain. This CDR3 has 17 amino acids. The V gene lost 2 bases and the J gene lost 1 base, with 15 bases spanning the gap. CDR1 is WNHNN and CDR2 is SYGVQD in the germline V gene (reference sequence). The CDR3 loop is CASSERRVSGAKNIQYF. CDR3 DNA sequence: TGCGCCAGCAGTGAGAGACGGGTCTCAGGTGCCAAAAACATTCAGTACTTC.

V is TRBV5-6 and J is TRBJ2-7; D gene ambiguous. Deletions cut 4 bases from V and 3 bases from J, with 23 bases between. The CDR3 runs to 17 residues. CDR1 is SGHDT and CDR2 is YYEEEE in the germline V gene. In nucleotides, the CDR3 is TGTGCCAGCAGCCCGCGATTCCGAACGGGCCTTGGCTACGAGCAGTACTTC. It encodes CASSPRFRTGLGYEQYF.

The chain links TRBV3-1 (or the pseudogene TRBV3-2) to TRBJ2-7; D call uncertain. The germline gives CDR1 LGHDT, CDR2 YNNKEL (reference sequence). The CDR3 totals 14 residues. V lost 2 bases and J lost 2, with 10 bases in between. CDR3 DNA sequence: TGTGCCAGCAGCCAATCTAGTTCGACCTACGAGCAGTACTTC. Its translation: CASSQSSSTYEQYF.

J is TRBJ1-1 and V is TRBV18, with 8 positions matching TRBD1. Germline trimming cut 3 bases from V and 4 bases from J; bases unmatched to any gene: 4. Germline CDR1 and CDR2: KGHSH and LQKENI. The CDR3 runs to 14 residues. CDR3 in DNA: TGTGCCAGCTCACCTTCACAGGGGGGCACTGAAGCTTTCTTT. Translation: CASSPSQGGTEAFF.

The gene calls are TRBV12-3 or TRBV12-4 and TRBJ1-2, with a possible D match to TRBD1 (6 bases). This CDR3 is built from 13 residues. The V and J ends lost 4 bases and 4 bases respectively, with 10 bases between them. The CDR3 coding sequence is TGTGCCAGCAGTTGGGACACTGGCTATGGCTACACCTTC. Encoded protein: CASSWDTGYGYTF.

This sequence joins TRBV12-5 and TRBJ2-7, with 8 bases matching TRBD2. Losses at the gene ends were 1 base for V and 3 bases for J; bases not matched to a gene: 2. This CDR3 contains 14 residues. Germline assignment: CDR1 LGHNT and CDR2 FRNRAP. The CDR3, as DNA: TGTGCTAGTGGTTTGGCTCTAGCGGGCTACGAGCAGTACTTC. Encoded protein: CASGLALAGYEQYF.

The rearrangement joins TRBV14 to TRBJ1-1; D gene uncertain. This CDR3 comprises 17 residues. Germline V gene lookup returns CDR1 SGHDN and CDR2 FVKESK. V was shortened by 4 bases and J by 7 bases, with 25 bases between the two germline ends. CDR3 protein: CASSLSRTLVGRDEAFF. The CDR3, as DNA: TGTGCCAGCAGCCTAAGCCGGACGCTTGTCGGGAGGGATGAAGCTTTCTTT.